These 15 T cell receptor beta chains were all obtained from the same sample, sequenced in a study of CD8 T cells in Susac syndrome (dated by TCRdb to about 2019). The library was built by means of the immunoSEQ multiplex PCR assay. RNA was extracted using the RNeasy kit, and roughly 0.5 to 1 microgram was reverse transcribed with random hexamers. In TCRdb, the public reads were trimmed at Q25 with fastp and aligned with MiXCR, with productive beta chains retained. One record per CDR3 amino acid sequence lists the most common genes and DNA. The sample includes about 240,000 distinct CDR3 sequences, with 90% to 96% observed a single time. About 0.094% of the sample is in the top ten clones. Sequencing input: CD4+ T cells from PBMCs. These receptors all stem from a human donor with Susac syndrome.

This chain links TRBV4-2 with TRBJ1-3, with D unresolved. The germline gives CDR1 LGHNA, CDR2 YNFKEQ. Trimming removed 0 bases from V and 1 base from J, with 7 bases in between. This CDR3 has 15 residues. The CDR3 DNA reads TGTGCCAGCAGCCAAGACCGGTGGTCTGGAAACACCATATATTTT. Its protein is CASSQDRWSGNTIYF.

Written as DNA, the CDR3 is TGTGCCAGCAGTTTTCCGGGGGCCTACGAGCAGTACTTC. It translates to CASSFPGAYEQYF. The chain links TRBV27 to TRBJ2-7; maybe TRBD2 (6 bases). V gave up 3 bases and J gave up 2 bases, with 8 bases separating them. CDR3 length equals 13 residues. Per the germline V gene, CDR1 is MNHEY and CDR2 is SMNVEV (reference sequence).

V and J are TRBV5-4 and TRBJ2-5; D may be TRBD1 or TRBD2 (5 bases each). This CDR3 contains 13 residues. Germline CDR1 SGHNT, CDR2 YYREEE (reference sequence). The V and J ends lost 4 bases and 5 bases respectively, with 12 bases between them. The chain's CDR3 is CASSVRDGETQYF. The CDR3 region has the DNA TGTGCCAGCAGCGTCCGGGACGGGGAGACCCAGTACTTC.

The chain is built from TRBV18 and TRBJ2-7; the match to TRBD2 covers 7 bases. Germline assignment: CDR1 KGHSH and CDR2 LQKENI. J lost 5 bases, V lost 5 bases, and 6 bases had no gene match. The CDR3 spans 13 residues. The CDR3 DNA follows: TGTGCCAGCTCATTCGAGCGGGACCACGAGCAGTACTTC. It is translated as CASSFERDHEQYF.

V and J are TRBV9 and TRBJ1-1; 7 nucleotides line up with TRBD1. The CDR3 has 16 residues. CDR1 is SGDLS, CDR2 YYNGEE, per germline. With V trimmed by 0 bases and J by 4 bases, 9 bases remained unmatched. CDR3 DNA sequence: TGTGCCAGCAGCGTAGTCAGGGGGACCGTGGGCACTGAAGCTTTCTTT. Protein product: CASSVVRGTVGTEAFF.

The chain is built from TRBV12-3 or TRBV12-4 and TRBJ2-2, with 9 nucleotides matching TRBD1. Trimming at V came to 6 bases and at J to 4 bases, leaving 9 bases not matched to a gene. The CDR3 covers 16 residues. The CDR3 sequence is CASSPGTGSATGELFF. The CDR3 DNA reads as TGTGCCAGCAGCCCTGGGACAGGGAGTGCCACCGGGGAGCTGTTTTTT.

V is TRBV20-1 and J is TRBJ2-7; 7 bases map to TRBD1. CDR3 length equals 15 residues. Germline V lookup: CDR1 DFQATT, CDR2 SNEGSKA (reference sequence). V gave up 3 bases and J gave up 0 bases; unmatched junction bases: 8. The CDR3 DNA reads TGCAGTGCTAGCCTGGGGACAGCAAGCTCCTACGAGCAGTACTTC. This translates into CSASLGTASSYEQYF.

The chain recombines TRBV6-5 with TRBJ2-5; the D is unclear. V was clipped by 5 bases and J by 5 bases, with 18 bases between them. The CDR3 loop spans 15 amino acids. Germline V gene lookup returns CDR1 MNHEY and CDR2 SVGAGI. Written as DNA, the CDR3 is TGTGCCAGCAGTCCAACCCGACTGACGCGGGAGACCCAGTACTTC. Its protein is CASSPTRLTRETQYF.

The chain combines TRBV19 with TRBJ1-1; TRBD1 might be the D (6 bases). The CDR3 runs to 14 residues. V lost 7 bases, J lost 1 base, and 13 bases lay in between. The germline V gene encodes CDR1 LNHDA and CDR2 SQIVND (reference sequence). The CDR3 reads CASISQGQNTEAFF. The CDR3 bases are TGTGCCAGTATCTCACAGGGACAGAACACTGAAGCTTTCTTT.

The chain combines TRBV10-3 with TRBJ1-5; D is possibly TRBD1 (5 bases). There are 13 residues in the CDR3. Germline CDR1 ENHRY, CDR2 SYGVKD. V dropped 5 bases and J dropped 1 base, with 6 bases sitting between them. The CDR3 region has the DNA TGTGCCATCAGTCGGGACAGCAATCAGCCCCAGCATTTT. It yields the protein CAISRDSNQPQHF.

This sequence joins TRBV4-1 and TRBJ2-7, with unresolved D. Germline V CDR1 and CDR2: MGHRA, YSYEKL. Trimming took off 4 bases at V and 2 bases at J, with 18 bases between the two ends. The CDR3 runs to 16 residues. CDR3 sequence reads: CASSRQSALVAYEQYF. Written as DNA, the CDR3 is TGCGCCAGCAGCCGCCAATCCGCCCTAGTTGCCTACGAGCAGTACTTC.

This sequence joins TRBV20-1 and TRBJ1-1, with D tentatively TRBD1 (5 bases). The CDR3 contains 11 residues. Trimming removed 5 bases at V and 10 bases at J, with 14 bases between. CDR1 and CDR2 from the germline V gene are DFQATT and SNEGSKA (reference sequence). This CDR3 is CSAPDVGRAFF. The CDR3 nucleotides are TGCAGTGCTCCTGACGTGGGGCGAGCTTTCTTT.

The chain uses TRBV9 and TRBJ1-2, with a possible D match to TRBD1 (5 bases). Deletions cut 4 bases from V and 8 bases from J, with 18 bases between. CDR1 is SGDLS and CDR2 is YYNGEE in the germline V gene. This CDR3 is 14 amino acids long. CDR3: CASSPNVGQSGYTF. The DNA of the CDR3 is TGTGCCAGCAGCCCCAACGTGGGGCAGAGCGGCTACACCTTC. The full variable domain, with the rest looked up from reference TRBV9 and TRBJ1-2, is DSGVTQTPKHLITATGQRVTLRCSPRSGDLSVYWYQQSLDQGLQFLIQYYNGEERAKGNILERFSAQQFPDLHSELNLSSLELGDSALYFCASSPNVGQSGYTFGSGTRLTVV.

The rearrangement links TRBV5-1 to TRBJ1-2, with TRBD1 identical over 9 bases. The CDR3 loop spans 15 amino acids. The J segment lost 6 bases and the V segment lost 4 bases, leaving 10 bases of the junction unmatched. Germline values: CDR1 SGHRS, CDR2 YFSETQ. CDR3 bases: TGCGCCAGCAGCATGCTACAGGGGGCGTCAAATGGCTACACCTTC. It codes for CASSMLQGASNGYTF.

The chain employs TRBV11-2 and TRBJ2-1, with 7 nucleotides matching TRBD2. V shed 2 bases, J shed 8 bases, and the junction held 9 bases outside the gene matches. The CDR3 sequence is 15 residues long. The V gene's germline CDR1 is SGHAT and CDR2 FQNNGV. In nucleotides, the CDR3 is TGTGCCAGCAGCTTATTCGGGGGAGGGTATGATGAGCAGTTCTTC. Translated: CASSLFGGGYDEQFF.